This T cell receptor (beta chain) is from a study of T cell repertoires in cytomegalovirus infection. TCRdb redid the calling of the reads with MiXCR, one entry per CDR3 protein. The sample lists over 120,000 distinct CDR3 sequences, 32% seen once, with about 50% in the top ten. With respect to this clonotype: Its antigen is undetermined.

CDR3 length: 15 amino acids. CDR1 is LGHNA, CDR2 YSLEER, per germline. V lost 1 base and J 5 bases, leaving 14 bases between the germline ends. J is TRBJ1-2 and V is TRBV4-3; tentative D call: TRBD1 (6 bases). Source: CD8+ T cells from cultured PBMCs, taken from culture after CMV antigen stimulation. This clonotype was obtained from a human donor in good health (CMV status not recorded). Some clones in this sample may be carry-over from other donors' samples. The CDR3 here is CASSQGLGAAYGYTF. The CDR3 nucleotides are TGCGCCAGCAGCCAAGGGCTGGGGGCTGCGTATGGCTACACCTTC.